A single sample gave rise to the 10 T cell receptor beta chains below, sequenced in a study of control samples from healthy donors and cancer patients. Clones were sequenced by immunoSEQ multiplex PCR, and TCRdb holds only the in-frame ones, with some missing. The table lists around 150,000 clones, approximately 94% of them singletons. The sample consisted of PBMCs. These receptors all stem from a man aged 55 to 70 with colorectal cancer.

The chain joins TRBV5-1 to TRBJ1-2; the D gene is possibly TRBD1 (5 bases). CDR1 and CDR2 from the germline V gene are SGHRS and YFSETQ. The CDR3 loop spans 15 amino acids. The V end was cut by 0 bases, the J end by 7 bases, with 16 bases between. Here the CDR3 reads CASSLAAGPRGGYTF. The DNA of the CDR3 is TGCGCCAGCAGCTTGGCGGCGGGACCTCGGGGTGGCTACACCTTC. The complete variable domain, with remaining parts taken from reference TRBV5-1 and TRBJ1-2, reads KAGVTQTPRYLIKTRGQQVTLSCSPISGHRSVSWYQQTPGQGLQFLFEYFSETQRNKGNFPGRFSGRQFSNSRSEMNVSTLELGDSALYLCASSLAAGPRGGYTFGSGTRLTVV.

In nucleotides, the CDR3 is TGTGCCAGTAGGAACACAGCTGGGGCCAACGTCCTGACTTTC. Its protein product is CASRNTAGANVLTF. The chain has TRBV19 and TRBJ2-6; D gene uncertain. Deletions cut 6 bases from V and 2 bases from J, with 8 bases between. The CDR3 extends over 14 amino acids. Germline CDR1 is LNHDA and CDR2 is SQIVND (reference sequence).

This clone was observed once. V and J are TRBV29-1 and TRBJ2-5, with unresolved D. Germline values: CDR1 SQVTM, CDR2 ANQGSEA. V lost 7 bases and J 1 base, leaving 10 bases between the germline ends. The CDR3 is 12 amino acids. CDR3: CSARAAQETQYF. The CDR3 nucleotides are TGCAGCGCAAGGGCGGCCCAAGAGACCCAGTACTTC.

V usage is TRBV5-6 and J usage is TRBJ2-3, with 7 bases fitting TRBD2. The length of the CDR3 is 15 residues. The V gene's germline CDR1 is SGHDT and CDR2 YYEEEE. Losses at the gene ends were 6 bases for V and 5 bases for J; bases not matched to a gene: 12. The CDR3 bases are TGTGCCAGCACCCCCGCAGCGGGGCCCCAAGATACGCAGTATTTT. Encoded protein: CASTPAAGPQDTQYF.

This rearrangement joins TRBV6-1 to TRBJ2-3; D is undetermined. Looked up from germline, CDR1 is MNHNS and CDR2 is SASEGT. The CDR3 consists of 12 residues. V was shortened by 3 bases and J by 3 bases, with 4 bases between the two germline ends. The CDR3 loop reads CASSELTDTQYF. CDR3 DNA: TGTGCCAGCAGTGAGTTGACAGATACGCAGTATTTT.

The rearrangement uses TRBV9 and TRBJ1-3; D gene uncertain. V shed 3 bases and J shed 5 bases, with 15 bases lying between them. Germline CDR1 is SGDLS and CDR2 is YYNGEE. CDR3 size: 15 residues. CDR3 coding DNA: TGTGCCAGCAGCGCCTCCTTCGGAAGGCGAAACACCATATATTTT. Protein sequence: CASSASFGRRNTIYF.

As DNA, the CDR3 is TGTGCCAGCAGCCAAGCTGAAGGGGGACCCTACGAGCAGTACTTC. This codes for CASSQAEGGPYEQYF. This chain connects TRBV3-1 (or the pseudogene TRBV3-2) to TRBJ2-7, with TRBD1 as a possible D gene (6 bases). Looked up from germline, CDR1 is LGHDT and CDR2 is YNNKEL (reference sequence). The ends were cut back, 1 base at V and 2 bases at J, with 12 bases in the middle. CDR3 length equals 15 residues.

The CDR3 is CASSLVGGRDEAFF. The CDR3 bases are TGCGCCAGCAGCTTGGTGGGGGGCAGGGATGAAGCTTTCTTT. The chain couples TRBV5-1 to TRBJ1-1; a weak D match, TRBD1 (6 bases). Trimming pared 0 bases from V and 7 bases from J, leaving 13 bases between. The CDR3 totals 14 residues. Germline assignment: CDR1 SGHRS and CDR2 YFSETQ. The full variable domain, with the rest looked up from reference TRBV5-1 and TRBJ1-1, is KAGVTQTPRYLIKTRGQQVTLSCSPISGHRSVSWYQQTPGQGLQFLFEYFSETQRNKGNFPGRFSGRQFSNSRSEMNVSTLELGDSALYLCASSLVGGRDEAFFGQGTRLTVV.

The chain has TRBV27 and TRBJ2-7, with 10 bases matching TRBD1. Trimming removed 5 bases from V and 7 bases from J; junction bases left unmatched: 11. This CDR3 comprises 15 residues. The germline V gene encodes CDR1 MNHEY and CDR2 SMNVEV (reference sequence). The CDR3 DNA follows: TGTGCCAGCAGTCCTCTGGGGACAGGGGTGGGGGAGCAGTACTTC. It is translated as CASSPLGTGVGEQYF.

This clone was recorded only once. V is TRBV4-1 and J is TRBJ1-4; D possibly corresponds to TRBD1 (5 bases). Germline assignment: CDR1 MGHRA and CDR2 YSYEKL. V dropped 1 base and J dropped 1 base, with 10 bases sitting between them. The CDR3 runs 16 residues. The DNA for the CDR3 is TGCGCCAGCAGCCAAGTGGGGGATGGAACTAATGAAAAACTGTTTTTT. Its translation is CASSQVGDGTNEKLFF.